Shown below are 14 T cell receptor beta chains from a single sample sequenced in a study of shared clonotypes between healthy human individuals. TCRdb's table, derived via immunoSEQ multiplex PCR, lists solely in-frame clones and lacks some. The sample includes approximately 2,000,000 clones, 90% to 95% of them seen just once. CD45RO negativity and positive selection for CCR7 defined naive CD8 cells, a population that excluded terminally differentiated effector memory CD45RA+ cells. Sequencing used naive CD8+ T cells from PBMCs. These receptors originate from a man aged 18 to 30 in good health. Some clones in this sample may be carry-over from other donors' samples.

V and J are TRBV7-9 and TRBJ2-7, with D perhaps matching TRBD1 or TRBD2 (6 bases each). The CDR3 extends over 16 amino acids. The V end lost 6 bases, the J end lost 3 bases, and 21 bases lay between the germline ends. Per germline, CDR1 SEHNR and CDR2 FQNEAQ (reference sequence). The chain's CDR3 is CASSDSGGQGHYEQYF. The CDR3, as DNA: TGTGCCAGCAGTGACAGTGGAGGGCAGGGGCACTACGAGCAGTACTTC.

CDR3 nucleotides: TGTGCCAGCAGTTTCGCCCAGGGGGCGCTTGCCTACGAGCAGTACTTC. Protein sequence: CASSFAQGALAYEQYF. The chain links TRBV6-5 to TRBJ2-7; 8 bases line up with TRBD1. The CDR3 is 16 amino acids. The V gene's germline CDR1 is MNHEY and CDR2 SVGAGI. With V trimmed by 4 bases and J by 2 bases, 10 bases remained unmatched.

This chain joins TRBV7-9 and TRBJ2-6; TRBD2 might be the D (6 bases). CDR1 and CDR2 (germline): SEHNR, FQNEAQ (reference sequence). This CDR3 spans 14 amino acids. V was shortened by 8 bases and J by 0 bases, with 8 bases between the two germline ends. The CDR3 region is CASFGGSGANVLTF. The CDR3 region has the DNA TGTGCCAGCTTCGGGGGCTCTGGGGCCAACGTCCTGACTTTC.

Of note for this clone: One end of the junction does not line up with germline, which may come from a read error. This rearrangement joins TRBV4-3 to TRBJ2-2; D is uncertain. This CDR3 is 15 amino acids long. Per the germline V gene, CDR1 is LGHNA and CDR2 is YSLEER. This CDR3 is CASSPHLAKTGELFF. In nucleotides, the CDR3 is TGCGCCAGCAGCCCGCATCTTGCGAAGACCGGGGAGCTGTTTTTT.

This chain links TRBV7-9 with TRBJ2-7, with a tentative D call TRBD1 (5 bases). Germline V gene sequence: CDR1 SEHNR, CDR2 FQNEAQ (reference sequence). V was clipped by 5 bases and J by 7 bases, with 12 bases between them. This CDR3 has 12 residues. The CDR3 reads CASSQVGAEQYF. CDR3 DNA sequence: TGTGCCAGCAGCCAAGTAGGGGCGGAGCAGTACTTC.

This rearrangement joins TRBV9 to TRBJ2-1; 12 bases fit TRBD2. Germline V gene data show CDR1 as SGDLS and CDR2 as YYNGEE. V trimming: 4 bases; J trimming: 8 bases; junction bases outside the gene matches: 22. This CDR3 contains 20 residues. The CDR3 loop is CASSPQGDRARTSGKYEQFF. The CDR3 coding sequence is TGTGCCAGCAGCCCCCAAGGGGACAGGGCCCGGACTAGCGGGAAATATGAGCAGTTCTTC.

The chain links TRBV27 to TRBJ1-2; 8 bases agree with TRBD1. The CDR3 runs 13 residues. The V gene's germline CDR1 is MNHEY and CDR2 SMNVEV (reference sequence). Losses at the gene ends were 8 bases for V and 1 base for J; bases not matched to a gene: 3. The CDR3 sequence: CASPGQGNYGYTF. CDR3 coding DNA: TGTGCCAGCCCCGGACAGGGTAACTATGGCTACACCTTC.

This clone appeared a single time. This chain joins TRBV27 and TRBJ2-7; 10 bases are a match to TRBD1. With V trimmed by 10 bases and J by 6 bases, 15 bases remained unmatched. Germline V CDR1 and CDR2: MNHEY, SMNVEV (reference sequence). The CDR3 covers 15 residues. The CDR3 is CANPKRRDRGCEQYF. CDR3 sequence (DNA): TGTGCCAACCCAAAAAGACGGGACAGGGGTTGCGAGCAGTACTTC.

This chain connects TRBV5-6 to TRBJ2-5; D perhaps matches TRBD2 (5 bases). The CDR3 has 12 amino acids. V dropped 2 bases and J dropped 5 bases, with 7 bases sitting between them. CDR1 and CDR2 from the germline V gene are SGHDT and YYEEEE. CDR3 DNA sequence: TGTGCCAGCAGCTTTAGCGTGGAGACCCAGTACTTC. This translates into CASSFSVETQYF.

This clone was seen once. The same CDR3 can be traced to other DNA sequences in this sample. The chain recombines TRBV11-2 with TRBJ2-7, with 9 bases fitting TRBD2. V gave up 1 base and J gave up 0 bases; unmatched junction bases: 4. The CDR3 is 16 residues long. The V gene's germline CDR1 is SGHAT and CDR2 FQNNGV. The CDR3 coding sequence is TGTGCCAGCAGCTTAGTAGGCGGGGGGGGCTCCTACGAGCAGTACTTC. It encodes CASSLVGGGGSYEQYF. Using reference TRBV11-2 and TRBJ2-7 for the parts outside the CDR3, the full variable domain is EAGVAQSPRYKIIEKRQSVAFWCNPISGHATLYWYQQILGQGPKLLIQFQNNGVVDDSQLPKDRFSAERLKGVDSTLKIQPAKLEDSAVYLCASSLVGGGGSYEQYFGPGTRLTVT.

This clone has a single count. The V call is TRBV7-9, the J call TRBJ2-7; D not certain. V was clipped by 2 bases and J by 3 bases, with 5 bases between them. This CDR3 spans 12 amino acids. CDR1 and CDR2 (germline): SEHNR, FQNEAQ (reference sequence). The CDR3 protein is CASSLLLYEQYF. Here the CDR3 DNA reads TGTGCCAGCAGCTTACTGCTCTACGAGCAGTACTTC. Variable domain in full (rest from reference TRBV7-9 and TRBJ2-7): DTGVSQNPRHKITKRGQNVTFRCDPISEHNRLYWYRQTLGQGPEFLTYFQNEAQLEKSRLLSDRFSAERPKGSFSTLEIQRTEQGDSAMYLCASSLLLYEQYFGPGTRLTVT.

V is TRBV27 and J is TRBJ1-5; the match to TRBD1 covers 11 bases. Germline V CDR1 and CDR2: MNHEY, SMNVEV (reference sequence). CDR3 length: 15 residues. Germline trimming cut 8 bases from V and 5 bases from J; bases unmatched to any gene: 8. CDR3 loop: CASRDRTGGYQPQHF. In DNA form, the CDR3 reads TGTGCCAGCCGAGACCGGACAGGGGGCTATCAGCCCCAGCATTTT.

The chain combines TRBV19 with TRBJ2-2; the D gene is possibly TRBD1 (5 bases). The germline V and J ends were trimmed by 6 bases and 6 bases, with 29 bases remaining between them. The CDR3 length is 19 residues. Germline values: CDR1 LNHDA, CDR2 SQIVND (reference sequence). CDR3 coding DNA: TGTGCCAGTAGACAAGATCCGGGTCAGGGATCCCCGGGTTCCGGGGAGCTGTTTTTT. Translation gives CASRQDPGQGSPGSGELFF.

The sample holds one count of this clone. The V gene is TRBV2, the J gene TRBJ2-3, with 10 bases that match TRBD2. J gave up 2 bases and V 4 bases, and 6 bases lay outside the gene matches. The CDR3 totals 16 residues. The germline V gene encodes CDR1 SNHLY and CDR2 FYNNEI. The CDR3 loop reads CASSVGLAEVTDTQYF. CDR3 coding DNA: TGTGCCAGCAGTGTCGGACTAGCGGAGGTCACAGATACGCAGTATTTT.